Below, 29 T cell receptor beta chains from the same sample are listed, as sequenced in a study of vaccination and CD4 T cells after COVID-19 (dated 2022 in TCRdb). Which antigens these TCRs recognize remains unknown. The sample's treatment or condition label, decoded: roughly 10-day PBMC culture with coronavirus spike peptide pools or control peptides (ViraFEST assay). Libraries were constructed by PCR. TCRdb names Illumina iSeq 100 as the instrument used. TCR sequencing of DNA from cultured CD4+ T cells used the Oncomine TCR Beta short-read assay at the Johns Hopkins FTIC core. The public reads were reanalyzed by TCRdb: fastp trimming at Q25, MiXCR alignment, in-frame beta chains only. Each entry merges the rows of one CDR3 protein and shows their most common DNA and genes. Here the sample has 7,500 or so distinct CDR3 sequences; about 70% occur a single time. Clones ranked in the top ten supply around 19% of the sample.

Sequencing was performed on cultured CD4+ T cells from blood, taken after SARS-CoV-2 vaccination. The source is a human donor with COVID-19.

This clonotype was counted only a few times. The genes are TRBV21-1 and TRBJ1-1. TRBV21-1 is given as a pseudogene. The CDR3 contains 14 residues. The CDR3 region is CASSTRRQNTEAFF. CDR3 coding DNA: TGTGCCAGCAGCACGAGGCGGCAGAACACTGAAGCTTTCTTT.

The gene calls are TRBV2 and TRBJ2-3; 9 nucleotides agree with TRBD1. Germline V gene data show CDR1 as SNHLY and CDR2 as FYNNEI. The CDR3 extends over 14 amino acids. Trimming cost V 6 bases and J 3 bases; bases outside gene matches: 4. CDR3 loop: CASSRDRGTDTQYF. CDR3 bases: TGTGCCAGCAGCCGAGACAGGGGGACAGATACGCAGTATTTT.

V is TRBV19 and J is TRBJ2-7, with 9 bases lining up with TRBD1. CDR1 is LNHDA and CDR2 is SQIVND in the germline V gene (reference sequence). V lost 2 bases to trimming and J lost 2 bases; unmatched junction nucleotides: 4. The CDR3 runs 15 residues. This chain's CDR3 is CASSIQGQGPYEQYF. The DNA of the CDR3 is TGTGCCAGTAGTATACAGGGACAGGGACCCTACGAGCAGTACTTC.

J is TRBJ1-1 and V is TRBV25-1; 10 bases agree with TRBD1. CDR1 MGHDK and CDR2 SYGVNS come from the germline V gene. The CDR3 runs to 15 residues. V lost 5 bases and J lost 4; bases outside the gene matches: 7. CDR3 bases: TGTGCCAGCAGTATTGGACAGGGGGTCTCCACTGAAGCTTTCTTT. Its translation is CASSIGQGVSTEAFF.

The rearrangement links TRBV5-4 to TRBJ2-2; D may be TRBD2 (6 bases). Germline V gives CDR1 SGHNT, CDR2 YYREEE (reference sequence). The CDR3 sequence is 17 residues long. V shed 0 bases and J shed 5 bases, with 17 bases lying between them. The CDR3 spells CASSLAAGSGPTGELFF. For the CDR3, the DNA is TGTGCCAGCAGCTTGGCCGCGGGTAGCGGCCCTACCGGGGAGCTGTTTTTT. The whole variable domain, remainder taken from reference TRBV5-4 and TRBJ2-2, is ETGVTQSPTHLIKTRGQQVTLRCSSQSGHNTVSWYQQALGQGPQFIFQYYREEENGRGNFPPRFSGLQFPNYSSELNVNALELDDSALYLCASSLAAGSGPTGELFFGEGSRLTVL.

V is TRBV20-1 and J is TRBJ1-2, with D unclear. CDR1 is DFQATT, CDR2 SNEGSKA, per germline (reference sequence). CDR3 length equals 12 residues. V gave up 6 bases and J gave up 6 bases, with 14 bases separating them. The CDR3 region is CSALARVDGYTF. CDR3 nucleotides: TGCAGTGCCTTGGCGCGGGTGGATGGCTACACCTTC.

V and J are TRBV6-5 and TRBJ1-5; TRBD1 might be the D (5 bases). The CDR3 sequence is 16 residues long. Germline V lookup: CDR1 MNHEY, CDR2 SVGAGI. V was shortened by 4 bases and J by 4 bases, with 17 bases between the two germline ends. The CDR3 is CASSSIPAGGNQPQHF. The CDR3 bases are TGTGCCAGCAGTTCAATTCCGGCCGGGGGGAATCAGCCCCAGCATTTT.

The rearrangement joins TRBV5-1 to TRBJ2-5; 9 bases fit TRBD1. V dropped 4 bases and J dropped 4; count of bases not matched to a gene: 5. Per the germline V gene, CDR1 is SGHRS and CDR2 is YFSETQ. The CDR3 runs to 14 residues. DNA for the CDR3: TGCGCCAGCAGCCGGACAGGGGTAGGAGAGACCCAGTACTTC. This translates into CASSRTGVGETQYF.

This clonotype was counted a few times. The chain uses TRBV7-9 and TRBJ2-3; D is perhaps TRBD2 (6 bases). The CDR3 loop spans 15 amino acids. The V end was cut by 5 bases, the J end by 4 bases, with 16 bases between. The germline V gene encodes CDR1 SEHNR and CDR2 FQNEAQ (reference sequence). CDR3 nucleotides: TGTGCCAGCAGCCCTGGGACTCAAGGGGCAGATACGCAGTATTTT. As protein: CASSPGTQGADTQYF.

CDR3 nucleotide sequence: TGTGCCAGCACCGAACAGGGTAGACGTAATTCACCCCTCCACTTT. Encoded protein: CASTEQGRRNSPLHF. The V call is TRBV6-1, the J call TRBJ1-6; D may be TRBD1 (6 bases). The V end was cut by 7 bases, the J end by 6 bases, with 16 bases between. Germline lookup yields CDR1 MNHNS and CDR2 SASEGT. The CDR3 contains 15 residues.

The rearrangement joins TRBV11-2 to TRBJ2-2; 9 nucleotides line up with TRBD1. This CDR3 spans 17 amino acids. The V segment lost 5 bases and the J segment 2 bases; nucleotides outside the gene matches: 9. CDR1 is SGHAT and CDR2 is FQNNGV in the germline V gene. CDR3 coding DNA: TGTGCCAGCAGCACAAGCCGGACAGGGGTAAACACCGGGGAGCTGTTTTTT. It yields the protein CASSTSRTGVNTGELFF. The full variable domain, with the rest looked up from reference TRBV11-2 and TRBJ2-2, is EAGVAQSPRYKIIEKRQSVAFWCNPISGHATLYWYQQILGQGPKLLIQFQNNGVVDDSQLPKDRFSAERLKGVDSTLKIQPAKLEDSAVYLCASSTSRTGVNTGELFFGEGSRLTVL.

The CDR3 loop reads CSSGPLTGRQETQYF. CDR3 nucleotides: TGCAGTTCAGGCCCCCTGACAGGGCGGCAAGAGACCCAGTACTTC. The chain joins TRBV20-1 to TRBJ2-5; 7 bases agree with TRBD1. Germline V gene data show CDR1 as DFQATT and CDR2 as SNEGSKA (reference sequence). Trimming removed 8 bases from V and 2 bases from J; junction bases left unmatched: 14. The CDR3 runs to 15 residues.

This clonotype was recorded only once. The chain couples TRBV11-3 to TRBJ2-7, with unresolved D. The V gene lost 7 bases and the J gene lost 0 bases, with 7 bases spanning the gap. This CDR3 has 12 amino acids. Germline lookup yields CDR1 SGHNT and CDR2 YENEEA. The CDR3 coding sequence is TGTGCCAGCACACTGAACTCCTACGAGCAGTACTTC. Its protein is CASTLNSYEQYF.

The J gene is TRBJ1-1, the V gene TRBV6-1; D may be TRBD1 (5 bases). The CDR3 is 14 residues long. In germline, CDR1 is MNHNS, CDR2 SASEGT. The V gene lost 6 bases and the J gene lost 4 bases, with 15 bases spanning the gap. The CDR3 loop reads CASSVRGVGTEAFF. The CDR3 DNA reads TGTGCCAGCAGCGTACGAGGGGTGGGCACTGAAGCTTTCTTT.

The chain recombines TRBV24-1 with TRBJ2-2; D gene uncertain. Trimming pared 5 bases from V and 4 bases from J, leaving 4 bases between. This CDR3 is 12 amino acids long. The germline gives CDR1 KGHDR, CDR2 SFDVKD. In nucleotides, the CDR3 is TGTGCCACCAGTGGGGGCACCGGGGAGCTGTTTTTT. It encodes CATSGGTGELFF.

This clonotype occurred a few times. The genes are TRBV27 and TRBJ1-5, with D unclear. CDR3 length: 14 amino acids. Germline lookup yields CDR1 MNHEY and CDR2 SMNVEV (reference sequence). Trimming removed 6 bases from V and 1 base from J, with 10 bases in between. The CDR3 loop is CASRMTESNQPQHF. The CDR3 nucleotides read TGTGCCAGCAGGATGACGGAGAGCAATCAGCCCCAGCATTTT.

This clonotype has a handful of counts. This rearrangement joins TRBV20-1 to TRBJ1-2; 8 bases fit TRBD1. Trimming cost V 5 bases and J 3 bases; bases outside gene matches: 8. The V gene's germline CDR1 is DFQATT and CDR2 SNEGSKA (reference sequence). CDR3 length equals 14 residues. Here the CDR3 reads CSAQQDRVDYGYTF. The CDR3 region has the DNA TGCAGTGCTCAACAGGACAGGGTAGACTATGGCTACACCTTC.

The gene calls are TRBV24-1 and TRBJ2-1; the match to TRBD2 covers 9 bases. The CDR3 contains 16 residues. Germline V gene data show CDR1 as KGHDR and CDR2 as SFDVKD. V lost 3 bases, J lost 5 bases, and 7 bases stayed unmatched. The CDR3, as DNA: TGTGCCACCAGTGATCATAGCGGGAGTCTACACAATGAGCAGTTCTTC. Protein product: CATSDHSGSLHNEQFF.

V gene TRBV5-5 combines with J gene TRBJ1-5; D uncertain. Germline values: CDR1 SGHKS, CDR2 YYEKEE (reference sequence). V was shortened by 0 bases and J by 4 bases, with 8 bases between the two germline ends. The CDR3 is made up of 14 amino acids. The CDR3, as DNA: TGTGCCAGCAGCTTGGAGTTGGGAAATCAGCCCCAGCATTTT. It specifies CASSLELGNQPQHF.

The V gene is TRBV29-1, the J gene TRBJ2-3; 9 bases match TRBD2. Germline lookup yields CDR1 SQVTM and CDR2 ANQGSEA. The ends lost 6 bases at V and 3 bases at J; junction bases unmatched: 7. This CDR3 is 14 amino acids long. CDR3 sequence reads: CSVRVAGVTDTQYF. CDR3 bases: TGCAGCGTGAGGGTAGCGGGGGTGACAGATACGCAGTATTTT.

V is TRBV20-1 and J is TRBJ1-5; 10 nucleotides match TRBD1. Germline lookup yields CDR1 DFQATT and CDR2 SNEGSKA (reference sequence). CDR3 length: 14 amino acids. Losses at the gene ends were 6 bases for V and 6 bases for J; bases not matched to a gene: 8. CDR3 nucleotides: TGCAGTGCCACGACAGGGGGCCTCGGTCAGCCCCAGCATTTT. Its translation is CSATTGGLGQPQHF.

V gene TRBV7-2 combines with J gene TRBJ1-1; D possibly corresponds to TRBD1 (5 bases). This CDR3 region has 15 residues. Germline lookup yields CDR1 SGHTA and CDR2 FQGNSA. V was clipped by 5 bases and J by 11 bases, with 24 bases between them. The CDR3 coding sequence is TGTGCCAGCAGCGCGACTCGGGGCAGTCTAATCGAGGCTTTCTTT. This translates into CASSATRGSLIEAFF. Together with reference TRBV7-2 and TRBJ1-1, the CDR3 gives the full variable domain: GAGVSQSPSNKVTEKGKDVELRCDPISGHTALYWYRQSLGQGLEFLIYFQGNSAPDKSGLPSDRFSAERTGGSVSTLTIQRTQQEDSAVYLCASSATRGSLIEAFFGQGTRLTVV.

V usage is TRBV6-2 or TRBV6-3 and J usage is TRBJ1-6; 9 bases agree with TRBD1. Germline V gives CDR1 MNHEY, CDR2 SVGEGT. The J segment lost 10 bases and the V segment lost 8 bases, leaving 24 bases of the junction unmatched. The CDR3 consists of 19 residues. For the CDR3, the DNA is TGTGCCAGCCCAGGGCCACCCGGGGGGACCGGGACAGGGAACTCACCCCTCCACTTT. Its translation: CASPGPPGGTGTGNSPLHF.

The chain couples TRBV18 to TRBJ2-1, with unresolved D. The CDR3 runs to 13 residues. Germline V CDR1 and CDR2: KGHSH, LQKENI. V lost 6 bases, J lost 8 bases, and 14 bases lay in between. The chain's CDR3 is CASSDRVGDEQFF. CDR3 nucleotide sequence: TGTGCCAGCTCGGATAGAGTGGGCGATGAGCAGTTCTTC.

This chain joins TRBV15 and TRBJ2-2; 11 bases align to TRBD1. The germline V gene has CDR1 LNHNV and CDR2 YYDKDF (reference sequence). The V gene end was trimmed by 9 bases and the J gene end by 4 bases; junction bases not matched to a gene: 4. This CDR3 region has 14 residues. The CDR3: CATDRGRFTGELFF. CDR3 DNA sequence: TGTGCCACGGACAGGGGGCGCTTCACCGGGGAGCTGTTTTTT.

This chain connects TRBV20-1 to TRBJ2-3, with a weak D call TRBD2 (6 bases). Trimming removed 5 bases at V and 11 bases at J, with 14 bases between. Germline V CDR1 and CDR2: DFQATT, SNEGSKA (reference sequence). CDR3 size: 11 residues. The CDR3 nucleotides read TGCAGTGCTCTTTCGTGGGGGGAGCAGTATTTT. Translated, it gives CSALSWGEQYF.

This clonotype has only a few counts. This sequence joins TRBV7-2 and TRBJ2-2; D may be TRBD1 (6 bases). The V end was cut by 5 bases, the J end by 6 bases, with 10 bases between. Looked up from germline, CDR1 is SGHTA and CDR2 is FQGNSA. This CDR3 spans 13 amino acids. CDR3 in DNA: TGTGCCAGCAGCAACTCAGGGGCCGGGGAGCTGTTTTTT. Translating it yields CASSNSGAGELFF.

The chain links TRBV4-1 to TRBJ2-2; 12 bases are a match to TRBD2. The CDR3 extends over 15 amino acids. Unmatched junction bases numbered 4, after V lost 10 bases and J lost 1 base. Germline CDR1 and CDR2: MGHRA and YSYEKL. The CDR3 coding sequence is TGCGCCACCTCGGGACTAGCGGGGAACACCGGGGAGCTGTTTTTT. Its translation: CATSGLAGNTGELFF.

The sample holds a few counts of this clonotype. The J gene is TRBJ1-5, the V gene TRBV6-1, with 7 positions matching TRBD1. The V segment lost 3 bases and the J segment 7 bases; nucleotides outside the gene matches: 3. Germline-derived CDR1 and CDR2 are MNHNS and SASEGT. The CDR3 totals 13 residues. Written as DNA, the CDR3 is TGTGCCAGCAGTGACAGGGGGAACCAGCCCCAGCATTTT. Translation gives CASSDRGNQPQHF.